A selection of T cell receptor beta chains follows, all from one sample in a study of T cell repertoires in cytomegalovirus infection. From the reads, TCRdb called clonotypes with MiXCR, one entry per CDR3 protein. The table shows approximately 910,000 distinct CDR3 sequences, with about a third occurring only once. Antigen specificity for these receptors is unknown. Here the sequenced sample was cultured CD8+ T cells from PBMCs, taken from culture after CMV antigen stimulation. The receptors come from a human donor in good health (CMV status not recorded). Some clones in this sample may be carry-over from other donors' samples. CDR3s include the opening cysteine and the closing phenylalanine or tryptophan. The D gene is left open where the match is weak. Only some rows state a clone size, as once, few, many or a class for expanded clones.

clone size	V gene	D gene	J gene	CDR3 DNA	CDR3 protein
.	TRBV7-6	TRBD2	TRBJ2-7	TGTGCCAGCAGCCACACTAGCGGGGGGGCCAGGGAGCAGTACTTC	CASSHTSGGAREQYF
many	TRBV7-9	.	TRBJ2-1	TGTGCCAGCAGCTTCCCGGACAGATACAATGAGCAGTTCTTC	CASSFPDRYNEQFF
few	TRBV2	TRBD1	TRBJ1-5	TGTGCCAGCAGCTACAGGGGACAGAGCAATCAGCCCCAGCATTTT	CASSYRGQSNQPQHF
.	TRBV9	.	TRBJ1-4	TGTGCCAGCAGCCCCCTTGCGGGATTTAATGAAAAACTGTTTTTT	CASSPLAGFNEKLFF
.	TRBV7-6	TRBD2	TRBJ2-1	TGTGCCAGCAGAAATAGCGGGTACAATGAGCAGTTCTTC	CASRNSGYNEQFF
few	TRBV27	.	TRBJ1-2	TGTGCCAGCAGTTTGGATCTCCAGGGAGGAGTCTATGGCTACACCTTC	CASSLDLQGGVYGYTF
many	TRBV7-9	TRBD1	TRBJ1-1	TGTGCCAGCAGCTTTACGGCAGGGGGGACTGAAGCTTTCTTT	CASSFTAGGTEAFF
few	TRBV19	.	TRBJ2-7	TGTGCCAGCATGGGGACCGACTCCTACGAGCAGTACTTC	CASMGTDSYEQYF
.	TRBV2	TRBD1	TRBJ1-2	TGTGCCAGCAGGGACAGGGGTGGCTACACCTTC	CASRDRGGYTF
few	TRBV19	TRBD1	TRBJ2-1	TGTGCCAGTAGTCGGGGTTTCACGATGGACAGGGACCTTTTCGACTACAATGAGCAGTTCTTC	CASSRGFTMDRDLFDYNEQFF
many	TRBV7-2	.	TRBJ2-7	TGTGCCAGCAGCTTCGGGACAACTACCTACGAGCAGTACTTC	CASSFGTTTYEQYF
.	TRBV6-1	.	TRBJ2-3	TGTGCCAGCAGTGAAGCGCTGGTCAAGGAACAGTATTTT	CASSEALVKEQYF